This T cell receptor (beta chain) is drawn from a study of T cell changes during pregnancy in multiple sclerosis. Clones were read by immunoSEQ multiplex PCR, and TCRdb kept only the in-frame ones, dropping some. The sample consists of around 68,000 clones, roughly 89% of them appearing once. This clone was counted only a few times. A junction boundary mismatches the germline segment, possibly from a read error. Sequencing was performed on peripheral blood, taken in the third trimester of pregnancy. The sequence was obtained from a female donor in good health, enrolled as a control in a pregnancy study.

The DNA for the CDR3 is TGTGCCAGCAGTTCCGCTGCGGCCTACTATGATTCACCCCTCCACTTT. Amino acid sequence: CASSSAAAYYDSPLHF. This chain joins TRBV2 and TRBJ1-6; D uncertain. CDR1 and CDR2 (germline): SNHLY, FYNNEI. This CDR3 has 16 residues. The full variable domain, rest sourced from reference TRBV2 and TRBJ1-6, is EPEVTQTPSHQVTQMGQEVILRCVPISNHLYFYWYRQILGQKVEFLVSFYNNEISEKSEIFDDQFSVERPDGSNFTLKIRSTKLEDSAMYFCASSSAAAYYDSPLHFGNGTRLTVT.